Listed below are T cell receptor beta chains from one sample, sequenced in a study of blood T cells in healthy people across ages. TCRdb processed the 5' RACE reads anew with MiXCR; each CDR3 protein has one entry. The sample lists 1.2 million to 1.5 million distinct CDR3 sequences; around 42% were seen once. The sequenced sample consisted of blood. The origin of the receptors is a woman between 18 and 29 years old in good health. Each CDR3 is given without its conserved first and last residue. A D gene is named only where the DNA matches it firmly.

d_call	v_call	j_call	cdr3_aa
NA	TRBV20-1	TRBJ2-7	SAPGDSSYEQY
TRBD2	TRBV29-1	TRBJ2-7	SVLTSGGILEQY
TRBD2	TRBV2	NA	ASGTSGSPGETQY
NA	TRBV20-1	TRBJ1-5	SARDATAPSNQPQH
TRBD2	TRBV5-1	TRBJ2-7	ASSLIPGLAGDKNEQY
TRBD2	TRBV4-3	TRBJ2-7	ASSQFGGAYEQY
TRBD2	TRBV10-2	TRBJ2-1	ASSQIAGGRGEQF
TRBD2	TRBV6-2/TRBV6-3	TRBJ2-1	ASCLAGDKEQF
TRBD2	TRBV12-3/TRBV12-4	TRBJ2-7	ASSRDYYEQY
TRBD2	TRBV27	TRBJ2-7	ASTLDPGLRYEQY
NA	TRBV10-3	TRBJ1-3	AISPEGNTIY
NA	TRBV5-1	TRBJ2-5	ASSLGDGGTQETQY
TRBD2	TRBV4-1	TRBJ2-7	ASSQTGTSNNEQH
NA	TRBV4-1	TRBJ2-1	ASSQGMGGEQF
TRBD2	TRBV3-1	TRBJ2-7	ASSQALTSGSLYNEQY
NA	TRBV28	TRBJ2-4	ASSTNLAKNIQY
NA	TRBV5-4	TRBJ2-4	ASSPGGGLGDIQY
NA	TRBV21-1	TRBJ1-2	ASSMRHLYGYT
TRBD2	TRBV12-3/TRBV12-4	TRBJ2-3	ASSPPGGNTDTQY
NA	TRBV27	TRBJ2-7	AQGSDLLAQY
NA	TRBV3-1	TRBJ1-2	ANSQLEGDYGYT
NA	TRBV10-3	TRBJ2-2	AIRDVPTGELF
TRBD1	TRBV15	TRBJ1-5	ATSREDRSNQPQH
NA	TRBV30	TRBJ2-3	AWSVFADTQY
TRBD2	TRBV2	TRBJ2-5	ASSQSLAGGETQY
TRBD2	TRBV6-6	TRBJ2-5	ASSYGRGGYQETQY
TRBD2	TRBV6-5	TRBJ2-1	ASSYPSGSKQENEQF
NA	TRBV28	TRBJ1-1	ASSLRDGLNTEAF
TRBD2	TRBV12-5	TRBJ2-1	ASGFLADEQF
TRBD1	TRBV12-3/TRBV12-4	TRBJ1-2	ASSGYPTGADYGYT
NA	TRBV12-3/TRBV12-4	TRBJ2-2	ASSFAGGPGEPF
TRBD1	TRBV27	TRBJ1-2	ANSLRTGGLDGYT
TRBD2	TRBV20-1	NA	SAREEGSGRYEQY
NA	TRBV14	TRBJ2-5	ASSRHGSAETQY
TRBD2	TRBV2	TRBJ2-3	ASLRLAGGTDTQY
TRBD2	TRBV7-7	TRBJ2-1	ASSLLAGGPGVEQF
NA	TRBV3-1	TRBJ2-1	ASSQGSYPYNEQF
NA	TRBV6-1	TRBJ1-2	ASSDSGKYGYT
NA	TRBV6-1	TRBJ1-2	ASDPGQNYGYT
NA	TRBV7-8	TRBJ2-7	ASSLAGTKKNEQY
NA	TRBV29-1	TRBJ1-1	SVASTSAF
TRBD2	TRBV7-2	TRBJ2-2	ASSRFSGTNTGELF
TRBD2	TRBV6-1	TRBJ2-3	ASSDTLAGGTDTQY
TRBD2	TRBV6-1	TRBJ2-1	ASSPSTSGGAGRNNEQF
NA	TRBV6-1	TRBJ2-7	ASSATPMAGLYEQY
TRBD1	TRBV7-2	NA	ASSSRGKGAYEQY
NA	TRBV3-1	TRBJ2-7	ASSQKTITYEQY
NA	TRBV20-1	TRBJ2-5	SAWPLGNTQETQY
NA	TRBV7-2	TRBJ2-4	ASSPGQQNIQY
NA	TRBV6-5	TRBJ1-2	ASSYPTGYGYT
NA	TRBV28	TRBJ1-2	ASSLKGGRNYGYT
NA	TRBV4-2	TRBJ1-1	ASSPRPVFRDYNTEAF
NA	TRBV28	TRBJ2-5	ASSFSGGAKTQY